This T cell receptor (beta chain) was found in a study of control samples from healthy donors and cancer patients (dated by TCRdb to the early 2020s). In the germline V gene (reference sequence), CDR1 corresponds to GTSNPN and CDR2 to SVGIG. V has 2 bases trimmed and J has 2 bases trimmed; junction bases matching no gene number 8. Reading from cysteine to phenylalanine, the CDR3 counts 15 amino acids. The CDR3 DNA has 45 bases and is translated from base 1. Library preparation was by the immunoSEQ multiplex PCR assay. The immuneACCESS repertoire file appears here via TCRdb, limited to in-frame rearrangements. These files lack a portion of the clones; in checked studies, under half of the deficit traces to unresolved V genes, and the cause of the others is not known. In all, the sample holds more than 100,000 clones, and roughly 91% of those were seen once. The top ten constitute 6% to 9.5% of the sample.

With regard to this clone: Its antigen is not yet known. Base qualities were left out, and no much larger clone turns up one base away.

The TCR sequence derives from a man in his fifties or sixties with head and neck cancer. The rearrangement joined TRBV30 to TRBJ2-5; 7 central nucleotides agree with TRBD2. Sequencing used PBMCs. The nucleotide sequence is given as TGTGCCTGGAGTACGTTAGCAGCGGGGCAAGAGACCCAGTACTTC. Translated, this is CAWSTLAAGQETQYF.